These T cell receptor beta chains were read from a single sample in a study of regulatory T cells in long-lasting Graves disease. TCRdb reprocessed the multiplex PCR reads via MiXCR and lists one record per CDR3 protein. This table holds about 430,000 distinct CDR3 sequences, 20% to 25% found once. The source material was peripheral blood mononuclear cells (PBMCs), sampled when the disease was refractory, from a patient treated with antithyroid drugs. The origin of the receptors is a female donor with Graves disease. The CDR3 runs from the conserved cysteine through the conserved F or W. D genes are given only for firm matches. Only some rows state a clone size, as once, few, many or a class for expanded clones.

TRBJ2-2 | NA | many | TRBV12-3/TRBV12-4 | CASTAPGELFF | TGTGCCAGCACAGCCCCCGGGGAGCTGTTTTTT
TRBJ2-7 | NA | many | TRBV12-3/TRBV12-4 | CASSQGGGGFSYEQYF | TGTGCCAGCAGTCAGGGGGGCGGGGGATTCTCCTACGAGCAGTACTTC
TRBJ1-4 | TRBD1 | NA | TRBV9 | CASSVGQGAAEKLFF | TGTGCCAGCAGCGTAGGGCAGGGGGCTGCTGAAAAACTGTTTTTT
TRBJ2-7 | TRBD1 | many | TRBV2 | CASQRDRVDEQYF | TGTGCCAGCCAGAGAGACAGGGTAGACGAGCAGTACTTC
TRBJ2-1 | TRBD1 | NA | TRBV11-2 | CASSLQGVLNEQFF | TGTGCCAGCAGCCTCCAGGGGGTCCTCAATGAGCAGTTCTTC
TRBJ2-3 | NA | NA | TRBV12-3/TRBV12-4 | CASRSRDPPDTQYF | TGTGCCAGCAGATCCAGGGATCCACCAGATACGCAGTATTTT
TRBJ2-6 | NA | many | TRBV28 | CASSFQGSVPGANVLTF | TGTGCCAGCAGTTTTCAGGGTTCAGTTCCTGGGGCCAACGTCCTGACTTTC
TRBJ2-7 | TRBD1 | many | TRBV29-1 | CSVPGQGSYEQYF | TGCAGCGTCCCGGGACAGGGTAGTTACGAGCAGTACTTC
TRBJ2-2 | NA | NA | TRBV7-2 | CASSFEGATGELFF | TGTGCCAGCAGCTTTGAGGGCGCCACCGGGGAGCTGTTTTTT
TRBJ1-2 | TRBD1 | few | TRBV3-1 | CASSQVPRDRDYGYTF | TGTGCCAGCAGCCAAGTTCCTCGGGACAGGGACTATGGCTACACCTTC
TRBJ2-5 | NA | many | TRBV3-1 | CASSQAPLKTQYF | TGTGCCAGCAGCCAAGCCCCCCTGAAGACCCAGTACTTC
TRBJ1-6 | TRBD1 | many | TRBV10-3 | CATSRTGDNSPLHF | TGTGCCACCTCCCGGACAGGCGATAATTCACCCCTCCACTTT
TRBJ1-3 | NA | NA | TRBV5-8 | CASSLGYFTGNTIYF | TGTGCCAGCAGCTTAGGTTACTTCACGGGAAACACCATATATTTT
TRBJ1-6 | TRBD1 | many | TRBV19 | CASNNLDRDGSPLHF | TGTGCCAGTAATAATTTGGACAGGGACGGTTCACCCCTCCACTTT
TRBJ2-7 | NA | many | TRBV6-2/TRBV6-3 | CASSYSSSEQYF | TGTGCCAGCAGTTACTCGAGTTCCGAGCAGTACTTC
TRBJ2-7 | TRBD2 | many | TRBV28 | CASSNKKGLAGGSSYEQYF | TGTGCCAGCAGTAATAAAAAAGGACTAGCGGGAGGCAGCTCCTACGAGCAGTACTTC
TRBJ1-1 | NA | many | TRBV29-1 | CSASTGMNTEAFF | TGCAGCGCCAGTACAGGGATGAACACTGAAGCTTTCTTT
TRBJ2-5 | TRBD2 | many | TRBV2 | CASEQPGSGSDMETQYF | TGTGCCAGCGAACAACCCGGTAGCGGGAGTGATATGGAGACCCAGTACTTC
TRBJ2-3 | NA | NA | TRBV28 | CASSSRQVLTDTQYF | TGTGCCAGCAGTTCAAGACAGGTTCTAACAGATACGCAGTATTTT
TRBJ2-5 | NA | many | TRBV5-4 | CASSLNAQEETQYF | TGTGCCAGCAGCCTGAATGCGCAGGAAGAGACCCAGTACTTC
TRBJ2-1 | TRBD2 | few | TRBV7-8 | CASIMGTSGRSSYNEQFF | TGTGCCAGCATCATGGGGACTAGCGGGAGAAGCTCCTACAATGAGCAGTTCTTC
TRBJ2-7 | NA | NA | TRBV5-1 | CASSFSAKLSYEQYF | TGCGCCAGCAGCTTTAGCGCCAAACTATCCTACGAGCAGTACTTC
TRBJ2-7 | NA | many | TRBV28 | CASSSPGSRVGEQYF | TGTGCCAGCAGCAGTCCGGGATCCCGGGTCGGCGAGCAGTACTTC
TRBJ2-5 | NA | few | TRBV20-1 | CSASRQEIRQETQYF | TGCAGTGCTAGTCGACAGGAGATACGCCAAGAGACCCAGTACTTC
TRBJ1-1 | TRBD1 | few | TRBV20-1 | CSATGTGGSEAFF | TGCAGTGCGACCGGGACAGGGGGATCTGAAGCTTTCTTT
TRBJ2-7 | NA | many | TRBV27 | CASSLGGGGRRYEQYF | TGTGCCAGCAGTTTGGGAGGGGGAGGACGACGGTACGAGCAGTACTTC
TRBJ1-5 | TRBD1 | NA | TRBV4-1 | CASSQVQGRQPQHF | TGCGCCAGCAGCCAAGTACAGGGGCGGCAGCCCCAGCATTTT
TRBJ2-4 | NA | many | TRBV7-2 | CASSLRSPGAKNIQYF | TGTGCCAGCAGCTTAAGATCCCCAGGGGCCAAAAACATTCAGTACTTC
TRBJ2-5 | NA | many | TRBV7-6 | CASSLEGGQETQYF | TGTGCCAGCAGCTTAGAGGGCGGGCAAGAGACCCAGTACTTC
TRBJ2-7 | TRBD2 | many | TRBV7-9 | CASSSQGSGRDEQYF | TGTGCCAGCAGCTCCCAGGGGTCCGGGAGGGACGAGCAGTACTTC
TRBJ2-5 | TRBD1 | many | TRBV2 | CASRTTGTGRETQYF | TGTGCCAGCAGGACTACCGGGACAGGGCGAGAGACCCAGTACTTC
TRBJ2-3 | TRBD2 | NA | TRBV7-9 | CASSVGLAGDTQYF | TGTGCCAGCAGCGTAGGACTAGCGGGAGATACGCAGTATTTT
TRBJ1-1 | TRBD1 | NA | TRBV14 | CASSQPGQGAEAFF | TGTGCCAGCAGCCAGCCGGGACAGGGCGCCGAAGCTTTCTTT
TRBJ1-2 | NA | many | TRBV19 | CASSDTAAQTNYGYTF | TGTGCCAGTAGTGATACAGCAGCCCAGACTAACTATGGCTACACCTTC
TRBJ1-5 | NA | NA | TRBV7-2 | CASSLLWGLPQHF | TGTGCCAGCAGCTTATTGTGGGGTTTACCCCAGCATTTT
TRBJ2-5 | NA | many | TRBV12-3/TRBV12-4 | CASTQGIGETQYF | TGTGCGTCGACGCAGGGAATAGGGGAGACCCAGTACTTC
TRBJ2-1 | TRBD2 | NA | TRBV7-3 | CASSLGLGRNEQFF | TGTGCCAGCAGCTTAGGACTAGGTCGCAATGAGCAGTTCTTC
TRBJ1-1 | NA | many | TRBV28 | CASSPFDTSEAFF | TGTGCCAGCAGTCCCTTTGACACCTCTGAAGCTTTCTTT
TRBJ1-5 | NA | few | TRBV20-1 | CSARQRGGLGNQPQHF | TGCAGTGCTAGGCAAAGGGGAGGGCTTGGCAATCAGCCCCAGCATTTT
TRBJ2-6 | NA | many | TRBV10-3 | CAISGRETGANVLTF | TGTGCCATCAGTGGAAGGGAAACTGGGGCCAACGTCCTGACTTTC
TRBJ1-4 | TRBD1 | many | TRBV9 | CASGMGQVNEKLFF | TGTGCCAGCGGAATGGGACAGGTTAATGAAAAACTGTTTTTT
TRBJ2-3 | TRBD2 | NA | TRBV19 | CASSTSPREWNGRFWGDTQYF | TGTGCCAGTAGTACTTCGCCACGTGAGTGGAACGGGAGGTTTTGGGGAGATACGCAGTATTTT
TRBJ1-2 | NA | few | TRBV20-1 | CSARGSDGYTF | TGCAGTGCTAGAGGTAGTGATGGCTACACCTTC
TRBJ1-2 | NA | many | TRBV12-3/TRBV12-4 | CASSPQGWGGYTF | TGTGCCAGCAGTCCACAGGGTTGGGGTGGCTACACCTTC
TRBJ2-5 | TRBD2 | many | TRBV11-3 | CASSLMGLAGETQYF | TGTGCCAGCAGCTTAATGGGACTAGCGGGAGAGACCCAGTACTTC
TRBJ2-2 | NA | many | TRBV6-1 | CASEGPRGTGELFF | TGTGCCAGCGAAGGACCCCGGGGGACCGGGGAGCTGTTTTTT
TRBJ2-1 | NA | NA | TRBV5-1 | CASSLGTGRDEQFF | TGCGCCAGCAGCTTGGGGACCGGACGGGATGAGCAGTTCTTC
TRBJ2-2 | NA | NA | TRBV5-4 | CASSSATSRNTGELFF | TGTGCCAGCAGCTCCGCGACGTCCAGGAACACCGGGGAGCTGTTTTTT
TRBJ2-2 | TRBD2 | many | TRBV28 | CASSPGLAGVSNTGELFF | TGTGCCAGCAGTCCGGGACTAGCGGGAGTGTCGAACACCGGGGAGCTGTTTTTT
TRBJ2-2 | TRBD1 | many | TRBV28 | CASSLFRRGLAGTGELFF | TGTGCCAGCAGTTTATTTCGCAGGGGGCTCGCGGGCACCGGGGAGCTGTTTTTT
TRBJ2-7 | NA | NA | TRBV7-9 | CASSVQSDPYEQYF | TGTGCCAGCAGCGTGCAATCGGACCCCTACGAGCAGTACTTC
TRBJ2-7 | NA | many | TRBV2 | CASSEAGGLGEQYF | TGTGCCAGCAGTGAAGCGGGGGGCTTGGGGGAGCAGTACTTC
TRBJ1-6 | NA | NA | TRBV9 | CASSVEGNLANSPLHF | TGTGCCAGCAGCGTAGAGGGGAATCTGGCGAATTCACCCCTCCACTTT
TRBJ2-7 | NA | many | TRBV2 | CASSWDLTYEQYF | TGTGCCAGCAGCTGGGACTTGACCTACGAGCAGTACTTC
TRBJ2-7 | NA | NA | TRBV11-3 | CASSPEGGEQYF | TGTGCCAGCAGCCCAGAGGGGGGGGAGCAGTACTTC
TRBJ2-5 | TRBD2 | many | TRBV10-1 | CASSLAGEEETQYF | TGCGCCAGCAGTCTAGCGGGAGAAGAAGAGACCCAGTACTTC
TRBJ2-5 | TRBD2 | NA | TRBV15 | CATSRERGSGAETQYF | TGTGCCACCAGCAGAGAGAGAGGTAGCGGGGCGGAGACCCAGTACTTC